Following are 5 T cell receptor beta chains from one sample sequenced in a study of high-grade serous ovarian cancer treatment subgroups. Tumor tissue was taken before any definitive surgery or chemotherapy was given. TCRdb keeps only in-frame clones here, not all; method: immunoSEQ multiplex PCR. In the table there are some 7,700 clones, roughly 66% of which are singletons. The sample taken for sequencing was tumor tissue. These receptors originate from a human donor with high-grade serous ovarian cancer.

The chain couples TRBV5-1 to TRBJ1-1, with D uncertain. V lost 3 bases, J lost 2 bases, and 20 bases lay in between. The germline gives CDR1 SGHRS, CDR2 YFSETQ. This CDR3 spans 17 amino acids. CDR3 sequence (DNA): TGCGCCAGCAGCTCCACATATGACCACCCGTCAAACACTGAAGCTTTCTTT. It is translated as CASSSTYDHPSNTEAFF.

The chain carries TRBV7-9 and TRBJ1-2, with 7 nucleotides matching TRBD1. The CDR3 has 15 amino acids. Germline-derived CDR1 and CDR2 are SEHNR and FQNEAQ (reference sequence). J was trimmed by 4 bases and V by 3 bases; bases with no gene match: 8. CDR3 in amino acids: CASSLLQGEVYGYTF. The DNA for the CDR3 is TGTGCCAGCAGCTTGCTGCAGGGGGAGGTCTATGGCTACACCTTC.

This clone is judged medium-sized. The chain has TRBV28 and TRBJ1-5, with D unresolved. V gave up 7 bases and J gave up 0 bases, with 10 bases separating them. The CDR3 sequence is 14 residues long. From germline, CDR1 is MDHEN and CDR2 SYDVKM. The CDR3 DNA sequence: TGTGCCAGCACTGTACACAGTAGCAATCAGCCCCAGCATTTT. Residues: CASTVHSSNQPQHF.

The CDR3 spells CASSRPGTGNQPQHF. The CDR3 DNA sequence: TGTGCCAGCAGTCGCCCCGGGACAGGCAATCAGCCCCAGCATTTT. The J gene is TRBJ1-5, the V gene TRBV28; TRBD1 agrees at 7 bases. Germline V lookup: CDR1 MDHEN, CDR2 SYDVKM. The V and J ends lost 5 bases and 2 bases, in that order; junction bases with no gene match: 6. The CDR3 spans 15 residues.

The chain has TRBV28 and TRBJ1-2, with TRBD1 as a possible D gene (5 bases). Germline V CDR1 and CDR2: MDHEN, SYDVKM. Trimming stripped 2 bases from V and 5 bases from J, with 12 bases between. The CDR3 is 14 amino acids. CDR3 residues: CASSLTQVIYGYTF. CDR3 coding DNA: TGTGCCAGCAGTTTAACACAGGTCATATATGGCTACACCTTC.